This T cell receptor (beta chain) was sequenced during a study of human T cells and chemical hapten exposure. Time point described: patch test 1, 2 weeks after DPC sensitization. Noted treatment: therapeutic diphenylcyclopropenone sensitization with weekly scalp DPC. CDR3 length: 13 residues. Per germline, CDR1 SGHRS and CDR2 YFSETQ. V was shortened by 4 bases and J by 8 bases, with 13 bases between the two germline ends. A single record per CDR3 protein comes from TCRdb applying MiXCR to the RACE reads. The sample includes some 180,000 distinct CDR3 sequences, about a fifth seen only once; the top ten take approximately 6.7%.

The chain carries TRBV5-1 and TRBJ2-1, with D unclear. The specimen was whole blood, collected in connection with sensitization to the hapten diphenylcyclopropenone (DPC). This receptor was identified in a woman aged 50 to 60 with alopecia areata. Some clones in this sample may be carry-over from other donors' samples. CDR3 nucleotide sequence: TGCGCCAGCAGCCCGTACAGCTCTGATGAGCAGTTCTTC. Its protein product is CASSPYSSDEQFF.